This T cell receptor beta chain came from a study of tumor-infiltrating lymphocytes in primary liver carcinoma. Study background: There were tumors of stage T1-T3 N0M0, each 4.2 to 10 cm across. Sample yields, roughly 3.5 to 7.13 million productive TCRbeta reads, were similar across the tissue types.

From germline, CDR1 is SQVTM and CDR2 ANQGSEA. The CDR3 spans 16 residues. Researchers drew blood RNA from unsorted whole blood and extracted germline DNA as well. Preoperatively, four milliliters of peripheral blood were collected. General study findings and limits: The 250 largest clones made up significantly more of tumor than blood repertoires (p = 0.039).

With around 450 ng total RNA as template and a constant-region primer, TCR beta cDNA was made. Modified slightly, ARM-PCR produced TCR beta libraries over three nested multiplex PCR rounds. A C-beta reverse primer and TRBV1-TRBV30 forward primers served in each of the first two PCR rounds, at 9 to 10 cycles apiece. From the multiplex PCR reads, TCRdb called clonotypes with MiXCR, one entry per CDR3 protein. The table includes almost 200,000 distinct CDR3 sequences, 65% detected once. Concerning this clonotype itself: Its specificity is unknown. An end of the junction does not agree with germline; a read error may underlie this.

The sequenced sample was peripheral blood. The rearrangement joins TRBV29-1 to TRBJ2-1; 10 positions agree with TRBD2. The source of this sequence is a woman in her fifties or sixties with primary liver carcinoma and hepatitis B virus infection. The CDR3: CRVEWASGSSYNEQFF. The CDR3 DNA reads as TGCAGGGTTGAATGGGCTAGCGGGAGCTCCTACAATGAGCAGTTCTTC.